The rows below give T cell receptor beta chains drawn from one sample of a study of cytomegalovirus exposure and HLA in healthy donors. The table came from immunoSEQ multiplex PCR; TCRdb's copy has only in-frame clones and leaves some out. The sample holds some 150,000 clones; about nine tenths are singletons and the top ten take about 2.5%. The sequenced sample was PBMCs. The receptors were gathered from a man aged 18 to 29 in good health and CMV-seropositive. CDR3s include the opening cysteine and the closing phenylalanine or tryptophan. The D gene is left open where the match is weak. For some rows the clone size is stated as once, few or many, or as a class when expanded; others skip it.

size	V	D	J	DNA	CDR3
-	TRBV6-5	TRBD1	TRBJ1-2	TGTGCCAGCAGTTACTCCCCCAGGGGGCATTATGGCTACACCTTC	CASSYSPRGHYGYTF
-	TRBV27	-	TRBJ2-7	TGTGCCAGCAGTCGAGGGACATACTCCTACGAGCAGTACTTC	CASSRGTYSYEQYF
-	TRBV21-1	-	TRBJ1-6	TGTGCCAGCAGAAGACGGAAAAGCGATCCGAGGTCTTCACCCCTCCACTTT	CASRRRKSDPRSSPLHF
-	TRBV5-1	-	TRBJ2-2	TGCGCCAGCAGCCCCGAAGGGGGTCGCGGGGAGCTGTTTTTT	CASSPEGGRGELFF
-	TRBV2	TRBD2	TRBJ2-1	TGTGCCAGCAGTGACCCCCGAGGCCAGCGGGGGGGCCGAGTGTATGAGCAGTTCTTC	CASSDPRGQRGGRVYEQFF
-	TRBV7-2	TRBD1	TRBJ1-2	TGTGCCAGCAGCTTAGCGACAGGGTCGGGCTATGGCTACACCTTC	CASSLATGSGYGYTF
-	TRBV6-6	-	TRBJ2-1	TGTGCCAGCCCGGAGCAGTTCTTC	CASPEQFF
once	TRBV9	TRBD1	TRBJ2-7	TGTGCCAGCAGCGTAGGAGGGGGCCCTCCCTACGAGCAGTACTTC	CASSVGGGPPYEQYF
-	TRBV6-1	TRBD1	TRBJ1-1	TGTGCCAGCAGTGAATTTGGGGACAGGTCCCCTTCGTTT	CASSEFGDRSPSF
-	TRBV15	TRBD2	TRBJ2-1	TGTGCCACCAGCAGGGTGCTAGCGGGAGATGAGCAGTTCTTC	CATSRVLAGDEQFF
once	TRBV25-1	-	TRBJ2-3	TGTGCGACTAGGCACTTTAGGGATACGCAGTATTTT	CATRHFRDTQYF
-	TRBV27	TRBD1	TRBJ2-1	TGTGCCAGCACCCCTGTTCGGCAGGGGGCGAAAGAGCAGTTCTTC	CASTPVRQGAKEQFF
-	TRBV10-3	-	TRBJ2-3	TGTGCCATCAGTGTGATAGCCGCCGGGACTTACTCAAAAGATACGCAGTATTTT	CAISVIAAGTYSKDTQYF
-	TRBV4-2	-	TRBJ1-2	TGTGCCAGCAGCCAAGATCTCGGCAGGGGAGGGGCTCTAGGCTATGGCTACACCTTC	CASSQDLGRGGALGYGYTF
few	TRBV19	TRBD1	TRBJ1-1	TGTGCCAGTAGTACCCGGACAGGGGGCGTAGGATACACTGAAGCTTTCTTT	CASSTRTGGVGYTEAFF
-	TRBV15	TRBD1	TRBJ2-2	TGTGCCACCAGCACCAGGACAGGGGGGACCGGGGAGCTGTTTTTT	CATSTRTGGTGELFF